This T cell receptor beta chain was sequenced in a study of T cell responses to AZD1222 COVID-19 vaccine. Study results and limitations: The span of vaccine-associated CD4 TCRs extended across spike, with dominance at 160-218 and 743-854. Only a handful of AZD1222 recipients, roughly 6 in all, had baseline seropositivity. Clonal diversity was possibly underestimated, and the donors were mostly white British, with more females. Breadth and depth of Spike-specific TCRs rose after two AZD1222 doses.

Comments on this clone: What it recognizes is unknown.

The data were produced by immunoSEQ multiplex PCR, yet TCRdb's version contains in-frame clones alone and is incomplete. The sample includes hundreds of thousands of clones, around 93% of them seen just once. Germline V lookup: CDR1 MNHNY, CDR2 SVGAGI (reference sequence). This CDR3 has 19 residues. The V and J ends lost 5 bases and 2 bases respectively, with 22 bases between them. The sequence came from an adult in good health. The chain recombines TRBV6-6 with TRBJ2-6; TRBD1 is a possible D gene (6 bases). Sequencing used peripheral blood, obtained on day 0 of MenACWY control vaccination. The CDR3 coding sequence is TGTGCCAGCAGTCGAAGTGTACCCGACAGGTCCACTGGGGCCAACGTCCTGACTTTC. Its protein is CASSRSVPDRSTGANVLTF.